Listed here is a single T cell receptor (beta chain). This entry belongs to a study of blood T cell repertoires in COVID-19. Study information: The samples span acute and convalescent COVID-19 from the United States, Italy and Spain. T cells, B-cell-depleted T cells, or PBMCs provided the cDNA or gDNA that served as material.

Under the authors' procedure: How many nucleated cells were present was estimated from reference gene primer amplification. The protocol was immunoSEQ multiplex PCR, while the TCRdb copy is restricted to in-frame clones and leaves out a portion. The V and J calls and the clone size are those of that table, but D and trimming were determined from the DNA. The table lists approximately 110,000 clones, approximately 90% of them singletons. The CDR3 has 15 amino acids. The V end lost 5 bases, the J end lost 2 bases, and 10 bases lay between the germline ends. The germline CDR1 and CDR2 sequences are MGHDK and SYGVNS.

The chain employs TRBV25-1 and TRBJ2-6, with D possibly being TRBD2 (6 bases). The source of this sequence is a woman aged 50 to 60 with acute or convalescent COVID-19. Specimen: peripheral blood. The CDR3 loop reads CASSPSGAGANVLTF. The CDR3 nucleotides are TGTGCCAGCAGTCCCTCGGGAGCTGGGGCCAACGTCCTGACTTTC.